This T cell receptor beta chain was sequenced during a study of T-cell memory formation after mild COVID-19. Points from the study as a whole: Mostly located in CM and EM were contracting CD4+ clones, with contracting CD8+ clones located in EMRA.

This clonotype was seen more than once but under ten times. Its target is not known. V lost 5 bases and J lost 1, with 14 bases in between. The germline V gene has CDR1 LNHDA and CDR2 SQIVND (reference sequence). This CDR3 has 15 amino acids. From 5'RACE with constant-segment primers came TCR alpha and TCR beta cDNA libraries that carried sample barcodes and UMIs. One entry per CDR3 protein, called by TCRdb with MiXCR from the 5' RACE reads. The table has roughly 510,000 distinct CDR3 sequences, 15% to 20% seen once. What was sequenced was PBMCs or a T cell subset sorted from them (not recorded which). The chain joins TRBV19 to TRBJ1-1; D uncertain. This TCR was sampled from an adult woman who had mild COVID-19 (a few samples of this study predate the infection). Cell type and time point are not known. CDR3 in amino acids: CASSWTPEGNTEAFF. The CDR3 nucleotides read TGTGCCAGTAGTTGGACCCCTGAGGGGAACACTGAAGCTTTCTTT.